The T cell receptor beta chain described here comes from a study of human thymus T cells. Thymus pieces cut out during corrective heart surgery were the tissue that was used. The study's findings and limits: As related research reported, thymic repertoires overlapped highly among unrelated individuals.

Notes on this clone: Its antigen remains unidentified.

This CDR3 spans 12 amino acids. The V end was cut by 6 bases, the J end by 1 base, with 1 base between. Germline-derived CDR1 and CDR2 are KGHSY and FQNENV. Libraries were prepared by immunoSEQ multiplex PCR; TCRdb keeps only in-frame clonotypes and omits some of them. The sample holds 78,000 or so clones, roughly 97% seen once. Sequences were obtained from thymus tissue. The rearrangement joins TRBV16 to TRBJ2-6; D is unclear. This clonotype was sampled from a boy under three years old with a congenital heart defect but otherwise immunologically healthy. The CDR3 is CASSSGANVLTF. The CDR3 DNA is TGTGCCAGCAGTTCTGGGGCCAACGTCCTGACTTTC.